This TCR beta chain comes out of a study of T cell changes during pregnancy in multiple sclerosis. This clone was counted once. Profiled with immunoSEQ multiplex PCR; TCRdb holds only in-frame clones, not every one. The table has more than 35,000 clones, 94% seen once; the top ten hold about 0.4%. The sequence came from a female donor with multiple sclerosis, enrolled in a pregnancy study. The source material was CD4+ T cells from peripheral blood mononuclear cells, sampled in the second trimester of pregnancy.

For the CDR3, the DNA is TGCGCCAGCAGCTTGCTAGCGGGTATCACTGGGGCCAACGTCCTGACTTTC. It translates to CASSLLAGITGANVLTF. The V and J genes are TRBV5-1 and TRBJ2-6; 8 nucleotides agree with TRBD2. CDR1 SGHRS and CDR2 YFSETQ come from the germline V gene. The V gene end was trimmed by 1 base and the J gene end by 2 bases; junction bases not matched to a gene: 5. The CDR3 length is 17 residues.